This T cell receptor (beta chain) was profiled in a study of chemoradiotherapy in HPV16-positive cancers. About the study: Candidate HPV-specific clones and shared TCR motifs came from a couple of HPV16-positive patients.

V was pared by 4 bases and J by 5 bases, with 17 bases between. The CDR3 is 16 amino acids. Germline CDR1 reads MDHEN; CDR2 reads SYDVKM. Samples were taken several times over chemoradiotherapy. Clones were sequenced by immunoSEQ multiplex PCR, and TCRdb holds only the in-frame ones, with some missing. Here the sample spans over 14,000 clones, roughly three quarters being singletons. Study-wide results and caveats: For HPV16-positive patients, expanding HPV-responsive T cells associated with longer recurrence-free survival. Non-HPV-specific T cells did not expand in tumors during treatment, whereas candidate HPV-specific clones and E7-related motifs did.

Comments on this clone: The antigen is undetermined.

The origin of this receptor is a human donor with HPV-associated anogenital cancer. The chain carries TRBV28 and TRBJ1-4; possibly TRBD1 for D (5 bases). This material was acquired from a patient who underwent chemoradiotherapy. The CDR3 here is CASSSSPDRLNEKLFF. The CDR3 coding sequence is TGTGCCAGCAGTTCAAGCCCCGACAGATTAAATGAAAAACTGTTTTTT.